The 22 T cell receptor beta chains presented below share a single source sample, sequenced in a study of blood T cells in healthy people across ages. Next came a second PCR, run for roughly 6 to 11 cycles, which used a sample-barcoded 5' primer along with a J-beta primer mix. Via MiXCR, TCRdb re-called the 5' RACE reads, giving one row per CDR3 protein. The profile shows about 1.7 million distinct CDR3 sequences, 28% of them singletons. Sequencing used blood. Source of these receptors: a woman in her 30s in good health.

With regard to this clonotype: One junction end disagrees with the germline gene, perhaps due to a read error. The chain is built from TRBV30 and TRBJ2-1; 7 positions agree with TRBD2. The CDR3 consists of 13 residues. Germline values: CDR1 GTSNPN, CDR2 SVGIG (reference sequence). The DNA for the CDR3 is TGTGCCGAAAGCGGGGACCCCTACAATGAGCACTTCTTC. Encoded protein: CAESGDPYNEHFF.

This clonotype was observed many times. The CDR3 DNA sequence: TGTGCCAGCAGTTCCTTGCGGGGACAGGCCAAAAACATTCAGTACTTC. Translating gives CASSSLRGQAKNIQYF. V usage is TRBV6-5 and J usage is TRBJ2-4; D is possibly TRBD1 (7 bases). Germline CDR1 reads MNHEY; CDR2 reads SVGAGI. The length of the CDR3 is 16 residues. The V end was cut by 4 bases, the J end by 1 base, with 14 bases between.

The chain couples TRBV18 to TRBJ1-5, with a tentative D call TRBD1 (6 bases). This CDR3 comprises 15 residues. Trimming shortened V by 6 bases and J by 1 base, and 13 bases separated the two germline ends. Germline values: CDR1 KGHSH, CDR2 LQKENI. The CDR3 loop is CASSTEGGSNQPQHF. The CDR3 DNA reads as TGTGCCAGCTCCACAGAGGGGGGAAGCAATCAGCCCCAGCATTTT.

This clonotype was observed a handful of times. The chain couples TRBV28 to TRBJ2-5; TRBD1 matches 8 bases. Germline V gene lookup returns CDR1 MDHEN and CDR2 SYDVKM. After removal of 7 bases from V and 5 bases from J, the junction contained 12 bases not matched to a gene. The CDR3 loop spans 15 amino acids. The CDR3 here is CASTRGTGFKETQYF. The CDR3 nucleotides read TGTGCCAGCACTCGAGGGACAGGTTTTAAGGAGACCCAGTACTTC.

The chain employs TRBV10-3 and TRBJ2-2; 9 bases are a match to TRBD1. This CDR3 is 14 amino acids long. Germline CDR1 is ENHRY and CDR2 is SYGVKD. V shed 8 bases and J 6 bases; nucleotides not matched to a gene: 7. CDR3 protein: CAIQTGGPSGELFF. The CDR3 DNA reads as TGTGCCATCCAGACAGGGGGTCCCTCCGGGGAGCTGTTTTTT.

The chain combines TRBV5-1 with TRBJ2-3, with TRBD2 matching over 9 bases. The CDR3 consists of 16 residues. The V and J ends lost 2 bases and 10 bases, in that order; junction bases with no gene match: 14. Germline V CDR1 and CDR2: SGHRS, YFSETQ. The CDR3 nucleotides read TGCGCCAGCAGCTTTGAAGCGGGAGGTCGTCATCAGGCGCAGTATTTT. Its translation: CASSFEAGGRHQAQYF.

This clonotype turned up a few times. The V gene is TRBV20-1, the J gene TRBJ2-3, with D unclear. The CDR3 consists of 13 residues. The germline CDR1 and CDR2 sequences are DFQATT and SNEGSKA (reference sequence). Trimming cost V 5 bases and J 0 bases, with 9 bases left between them. This CDR3 reads CSAPQTSTDTQYF. In DNA form, the CDR3 reads TGCAGTGCTCCACAGACTAGCACAGATACGCAGTATTTT.

This chain links TRBV7-9 with TRBJ2-7; D possibly corresponds to TRBD2 (6 bases). With the DNA end fitting TRBJ2-5 better, the J assignment may be wrong. The germline gives CDR1 SEHNR, CDR2 FQNEAQ (reference sequence). CDR3 length equals 13 residues. CDR3 sequence reads: CASRRGREETQYF. Here the CDR3 DNA reads TGTGCCAGCAGGCGGGGCAGAGAAGAGACCCAGTACTTC.

This clonotype was seen a single time. This chain connects TRBV5-4 to TRBJ2-7; D possibly corresponds to TRBD2 (6 bases). The DNA end favors TRBJ2-4, so the J call may be wrong. Germline CDR1 is SGHNT and CDR2 is YYREEE (reference sequence). The CDR3 has 14 amino acids. This CDR3 reads CASSLPGSGNIQYF. The CDR3 DNA sequence: TGTGCCAGCAGCTTGCCCGGGAGCGGGAACATTCAGTACTTC.

This clonotype has only a few counts. The V call is TRBV28, the J call TRBJ2-3; TRBD2 agrees at 7 bases. The CDR3 spans 16 residues. The junction had 10 bases not matched to a gene; V was cut back by 6 bases and J by 1 base. Germline V lookup: CDR1 MDHEN, CDR2 SYDVKM. The CDR3 DNA reads TGTGCCAGCAGCCCTAGTCCCCTAGCGGGCACAGATACGCAGTATTTT. Its translation: CASSPSPLAGTDTQYF.

The chain recombines TRBV7-2 with TRBJ2-4; no firm D call. CDR1 is SGHTA and CDR2 is FQGNSA in the germline V gene. The V gene lost 5 bases and the J gene lost 13 bases, with 18 bases spanning the gap. There are 13 residues in the CDR3. The CDR3 DNA reads TGTGCCAGCAGCCTAACTTGGAACAATGAGCAGTACTTC. This translates into CASSLTWNNEQYF.

CDR3 amino acids: CASSSWGQGATAEQYF. CDR3 in DNA: TGTGCCAGCAGCTCATGGGGACAGGGGGCAACCGCCGAGCAGTACTTC. The chain employs TRBV7-9 and TRBJ2-4; 12 bases agree with TRBD1. TRBJ2-7 explains the end of the DNA better; the J call may be wrong. Germline-derived CDR1 and CDR2 are SEHNR and FQNEAQ (reference sequence). The CDR3 is 16 residues long.

This clonotype turned up a few times. The chain joins TRBV7-6 to TRBJ2-3; 9 nucleotides agree with TRBD1. CDR3 length: 16 amino acids. The germline gives CDR1 SGHVS, CDR2 FNYEAQ. Germline trimming cut 3 bases from V and 3 bases from J; bases unmatched to any gene: 7. This chain's CDR3 is CASSFRYRGPTDTQYF. The CDR3 DNA reads as TGTGCCAGCAGCTTCCGGTACAGGGGGCCGACAGATACGCAGTATTTT. The full variable domain, in which reference TRBV7-6 and TRBJ2-3 provide the parts outside the CDR3, is GAGVSQSPRYKVTKRGQDVALRCDPISGHVSLYWYRQALGQGPEFLTYFNYEAQQDKSGLPNDRFSAERPEGSISTLTIQRTEQRDSAMYRCASSFRYRGPTDTQYFGPGTRLTVL.

This chain joins TRBV18 and TRBJ2-7, with no clear D. Trimming shortened V by 3 bases and J by 0 bases, and 12 bases separated the two germline ends. CDR3 length: 15 amino acids. CDR1 is KGHSH and CDR2 is LQKENI in the germline V gene. CDR3 sequence reads: CASSPATATSYEQYF. DNA of the CDR3: TGTGCCAGCTCACCGGCTACGGCGACCTCCTACGAGCAGTACTTC.

Only a few counts were recorded for this clonotype. The V gene is TRBV7-9, the J gene TRBJ2-1; 10 nucleotides line up with TRBD2. The CDR3 is 22 amino acids. The germline V gene has CDR1 SEHNR and CDR2 FQNEAQ (reference sequence). The ends lost 0 bases at V and 0 bases at J; junction bases unmatched: 17. The CDR3 DNA is TGTGCCAGCAGCTTAGCGCGGGGGGTTTTAGCGGGGGGCCGGAGCTCCTACAATGAGCAGTTCTTC. Its translation: CASSLARGVLAGGRSSYNEQFF.

This clonotype was seen a handful of times. This rearrangement joins TRBV24-1 to TRBJ2-3; perhaps TRBD1 as D (6 bases). V lost 4 bases, J lost 4 bases, and 8 bases lay in between. Looked up from germline, CDR1 is KGHDR and CDR2 is SFDVKD. The CDR3 is 13 amino acids. The CDR3 bases are TGTGCCACCAGTGAACAGGGTGCAGATACGCAGTATTTT. It specifies CATSEQGADTQYF.

This clonotype showed up just a few times. The chain combines TRBV11-2 with TRBJ1-6; D not certain. Germline loops: CDR1 SGHAT, CDR2 FQNNGV. V dropped 7 bases and J dropped 0 bases, with 7 bases sitting between them. CDR3 length equals 14 residues. CDR3 sequence: CASKWSSYNSPLHF. In DNA, the CDR3 is TGTGCCAGCAAGTGGAGCTCCTATAATTCACCCCTCCACTTT.

The chain has TRBV6-2 or TRBV6-3 and TRBJ2-1; no clear D. This CDR3 spans 13 amino acids. The germline V and J ends were trimmed by 5 bases and 10 bases, with 15 bases remaining between them. Looked up from germline, CDR1 is MNHEY and CDR2 is SVGEGT. DNA of the CDR3: TGTGCCAGCAGTCCCCTCCAAAAGCTGGAGCAGTTCTTC. This encodes CASSPLQKLEQFF.

This clonotype has more than one count but fewer than ten. The chain has TRBV18 and TRBJ2-7; 12 bases match TRBD2. Germline loops: CDR1 KGHSH, CDR2 LQKENI. The CDR3 is 16 residues long. Germline trimming cut 3 bases from V and 0 bases from J; bases unmatched to any gene: 3. The CDR3 is CASSPWTSGVSYEQYF. CDR3 sequence (DNA): TGTGCCAGCTCACCGTGGACTAGCGGGGTCTCCTACGAGCAGTACTTC.

The sample holds a few counts of this clonotype. This chain joins TRBV5-1 and TRBJ2-1, with 11 positions matching TRBD2. CDR1 SGHRS and CDR2 YFSETQ come from the germline V gene. The CDR3 length is 16 residues. V shed 4 bases, J shed 1 base, and the junction held 4 bases outside the gene matches. The CDR3 reads CASSQTSGVSYNEQFF. CDR3 nucleotides: TGCGCCAGCAGCCAGACTAGCGGGGTTTCCTACAATGAGCAGTTCTTC.

In regard to this clonotype: A much bigger clone sits one base away, suggesting this may be a read error. J is TRBJ2-1 and V is TRBV2, with D possibly TRBD2 on 5 matching bases. The CDR3 runs to 14 residues. Per germline, CDR1 SNHLY and CDR2 FYNNEI. The CDR3 sequence: CASSESGSYNERFF. CDR3 nucleotides: TGTGCCAGCAGTGAAAGCGGTTCCTACAATGAGCGGTTCTTC.

This clonotype was counted at least ten times. The chain uses TRBV28 and TRBJ1-6; D uncertain. Germline V gene data show CDR1 as MDHEN and CDR2 as SYDVKM. With 6 bases removed from V and 7 bases from J, the gap between germline ends came to 16 bases. This CDR3 is 15 amino acids long. The CDR3 loop reads CASRSSGVGNSPLHF. The CDR3 region has the DNA TGTGCCAGCAGGAGCAGCGGAGTAGGGAATTCACCCCTCCACTTT.